This TCR beta chain stems from a study of beta chain features in type 1 diabetes. Study findings and constraints: Patients with Type 1 diabetes showed moderately but significantly shorter TCRB CDR3s in all four CD4+ subsets.

The germline V gene encodes CDR1 SGHRS and CDR2 YFSETQ. The CDR3 has 14 residues. V lost 0 bases and J 6 bases, leaving 10 bases between the germline ends. For this clone: The antigen is not known.

The investigators reverse transcribed all of the isolated RNA, so they sequenced expressed TCRB transcripts. Clones were sequenced by immunoSEQ multiplex PCR, and TCRdb holds only the in-frame ones, with some missing. The sample holds about 710,000 clones, 11% to 15% seen once. The sequence was collected from a young man with type 1 diabetes. Sequencing was done on a sample of naive CD4+ T cells from blood. The J gene is TRBJ2-1, the V gene TRBV5-1, with D unclear. As DNA, the CDR3 is TGCGCCAGCAGCTTGGGTGTATTAGGCAATGAGCAGTTCTTC. Encoded protein: CASSLGVLGNEQFF.